Listed here is a single T cell receptor (beta chain). The source of the sample is a study of blood T cell repertoires in COVID-19. Overall study: Spain, Italy and the United States supplied samples that represented acute and convalescent COVID-19. T cells, B-cell-depleted T cells, or PBMCs supplied cDNA or gDNA.

Trimming took 6 bases from V and 2 from J, leaving 14 bases between them. The CDR3 length is 15 residues. Germline loops: CDR1 MDHEN, CDR2 SYDVKM. Authors' analysis steps: Using reference gene primer amplification, nucleated cell counts were estimated. Assay: immunoSEQ multiplex PCR; the TCRdb copy retains only in-frame clones and omits some. Clonal size and the V and J genes are those of that table, whereas D and trimming came from the DNA. The sample records about 160,000 clones, 77% being singletons. The sequence was collected from a man between 65 and 85 years old with acute or convalescent COVID-19. Input material: peripheral blood. The chain is built from TRBV28 and TRBJ2-1; weak D call: TRBD2 (5 bases). CDR3 amino acids: CASSDPSRTYNEQFF. The CDR3 DNA is TGTGCCAGCAGCGATCCTAGCAGGACCTACAATGAGCAGTTCTTC.